This TCR beta chain emerged from a study of metastatic and nonmetastatic thyroid tumors (TCRdb year 2020). Background for the entire study: The researchers compared repertoires between peripheral blood samples and tumor or nodule tissue samples from patients with malignant or benign thyroid disease.

V is reduced by 2 bases and J by 13 bases, leaving a spacing of 12 bases between them. From its cysteine to its phenylalanine, the CDR3 spans 13 amino acids. Only the CDR3 DNA is retained, 39 bases long and in frame from the first base. Sequences SEHNR (CDR1) and FQNEAQ (CDR2) are obtained from the germline V gene (reference sequence). This clone was recorded at least ten times. Its binding antigen is unknown. No base qualities exist here, and no much larger clone lies one base off it. To prepare the library, PCR was applied. Instrument used: Illumina HiSeq 4000. High-throughput sequencing was used to profile the CDR3 region of the TCR beta-chain in every patient. Per the original workflow: The researchers built a classifier to tell apart papillary thyroid cancer patients with distant metastasis, based on CDR3 differences among clinicopathological groups. The Shannon index was used to measure repertoire diversity, and the Morisita-Horn index was used to measure how similar tumor and blood repertoires were. Starting from the raw public reads, TCRdb applied fastp trimming at Q25, assembled clones with MiXCR and retained in-frame beta chains. Clone size and V and J calls follow TCRdb, not the original study. This sample is represented by about 25,000 clones; around a fifth of them were singletons. Approximately 25% of the sample is in the top ten clones.

General conclusions and limits of the study: In both blood and tumor samples, malignant tumors were reported to have significantly higher TCR beta diversity than benign nodules.

None of the patients had been given any treatment before thyroid surgery. The study retrospectively analysed patient clinical samples collected from about 2012 to 2018 using T-cell receptor beta sequencing. Input material: blood. The rearranged chain carries TRBV7-9 and TRBJ1-6, and TRBD1 may be the D gene, going by 6 matching bases. The clonotype originates from a male donor with papillary thyroid cancer or a benign thyroid nodule (not recorded which). Some clones in this sample may be carry-over from other donors' samples. The nucleotide sequence reads TGTGCCAGCAGCTTACAGGGGAGTGATCCCCTCCACTTT. Translated, this gives CASSLQGSDPLHF.